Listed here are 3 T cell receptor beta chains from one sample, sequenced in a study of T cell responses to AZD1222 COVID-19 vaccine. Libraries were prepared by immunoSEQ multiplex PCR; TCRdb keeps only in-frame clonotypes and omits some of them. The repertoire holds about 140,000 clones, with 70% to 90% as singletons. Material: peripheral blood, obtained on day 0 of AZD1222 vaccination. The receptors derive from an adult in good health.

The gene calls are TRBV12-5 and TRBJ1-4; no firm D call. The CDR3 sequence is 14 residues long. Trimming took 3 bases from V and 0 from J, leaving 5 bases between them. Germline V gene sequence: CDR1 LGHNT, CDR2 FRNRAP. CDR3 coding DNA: TGTGCTAGTGGTTTCGAATCAACTAATGAAAAACTGTTTTTT. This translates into CASGFESTNEKLFF.

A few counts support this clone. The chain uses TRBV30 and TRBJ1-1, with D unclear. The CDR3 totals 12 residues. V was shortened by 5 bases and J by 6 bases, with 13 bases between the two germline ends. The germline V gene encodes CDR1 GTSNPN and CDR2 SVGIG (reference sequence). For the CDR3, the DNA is TGTGCCTGGGATGGAGGGTCAGCTGAAGCTTTCTTT. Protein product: CAWDGGSAEAFF.

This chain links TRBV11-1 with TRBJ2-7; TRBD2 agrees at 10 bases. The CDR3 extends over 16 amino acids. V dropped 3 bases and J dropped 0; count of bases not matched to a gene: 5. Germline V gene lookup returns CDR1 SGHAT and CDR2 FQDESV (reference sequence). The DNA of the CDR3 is TGTGCCAGCAGCTTCGGGGCTAGCGGGAGCTCCTACGAGCAGTACTTC. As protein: CASSFGASGSSYEQYF.